The clone carrying this T cell receptor beta chain has only a few counts. Its antigen is not identified. The data stem from a study of T cells after yellow fever vaccination. A universal primer site and UMIs were added as TCR cDNA was made by 5'RACE template switching. TCRdb reprocessed the 5' RACE reads with MiXCR, giving one entry per CDR3 protein. The table has about 320,000 distinct CDR3 sequences, about 4.5% seen once. This CDR3 has 15 amino acids. Trimming pared 1 base from V and 2 bases from J, leaving 11 bases between. Germline-derived CDR1 and CDR2 are SGHDT and YYEEEE. Study findings and constraints: Secondary responses were weaker yet peaked faster, day 5 versus 15. At around 96% for CD4 and almost 90% for CD8, most primary-vaccination clones showed up again after the booster. Researchers cautioned that FACS-sorted repertoires could harbor abundant clonotypes contaminating from the bulk population.

Sequences were derived from PBMCs, sampled 15 days after the yellow fever booster vaccination. This clonotype was sampled from a man aged 18 to 29 who received the YFV17D yellow fever vaccine. The chain couples TRBV5-6 to TRBJ2-3, with a possible D match to TRBD2 (5 bases). CDR3 amino acids: CASSLKRAYTDTQYF. CDR3 nucleotides: TGTGCCAGCAGCTTGAAGAGGGCCTACACAGATACGCAGTATTTT.